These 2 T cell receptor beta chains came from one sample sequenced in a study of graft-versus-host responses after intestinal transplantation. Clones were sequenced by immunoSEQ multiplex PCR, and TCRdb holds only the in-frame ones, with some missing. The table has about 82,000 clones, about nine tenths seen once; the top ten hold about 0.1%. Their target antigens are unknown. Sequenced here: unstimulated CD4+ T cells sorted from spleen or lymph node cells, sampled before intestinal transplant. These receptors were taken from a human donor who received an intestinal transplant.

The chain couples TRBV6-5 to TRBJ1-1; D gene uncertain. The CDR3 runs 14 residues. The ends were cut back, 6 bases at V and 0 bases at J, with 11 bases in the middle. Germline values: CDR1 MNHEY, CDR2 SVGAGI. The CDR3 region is CASSSDTVNTEAFF. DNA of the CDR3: TGTGCCAGCAGCTCGGATACAGTGAACACTGAAGCTTTCTTT.

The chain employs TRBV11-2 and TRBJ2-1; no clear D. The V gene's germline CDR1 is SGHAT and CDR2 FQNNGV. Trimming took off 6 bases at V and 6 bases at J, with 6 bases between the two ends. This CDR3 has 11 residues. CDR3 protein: CASRWANEQFF. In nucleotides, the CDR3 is TGTGCCAGCAGGTGGGCCAATGAGCAGTTCTTC.